Detailed here is one T cell receptor (beta chain). This clonotype was seen a handful of times. Its specific antigen is unknown. Qualities for individual bases were not recorded, and no much larger clone is one base off. This entry comes from a study of T cells after yellow fever vaccination (dated by TCRdb to the late 2010s). Context from the whole study: The SMART-Seq v4 Ultra Low Input RNA kit was used to prepare libraries from fractions with low cell numbers. To track T-cell clones before and after primary and booster YFV17D yellow fever vaccination, bulk TCR alpha and beta repertoires were sequenced longitudinally. Blood was drawn at multiple timepoints before and after primary and secondary immunization, with bulk PBMC replicates and cell subsets isolated. Two healthy male donors made up the cohort, one aged 18 to 30 years and the other aged 30 to 39 years. What the work shows at the level of the full study, not this receptor alone: FACS-sorted repertoires could contain abundant contaminating clonotypes from the bulk population, so computational filtering was required. After the booster, most of the clones that had expanded following primary vaccination were detected again (just under 97% of CD4 and around 90% of CD8), which suggests that memory was broadly maintained. A small share of clonotypes was detected in both CD4 and CD8 compartments, with the overlap likely arising from convergent recombination. Because the study included only a couple of donors, the extent to which the findings can be generalized is limited. Compared with the primary T-cell response, the secondary T-cell response was faster but weaker, reaching its peak on day 5 rather than on day 15.

The reads were generated on an Illumina NovaSeq 6000. TCR cDNA was made using 5'RACE template switching, a step that added a universal primer site and unique molecular identifiers. Priming for cDNA synthesis came from both the TCR alpha and TCR beta constant segments. Libraries were amplified in two PCR steps, with sample barcodes and sequencing adapters added in the second step. Libraries were sequenced on Illumina HiSeq 2500 (2x100 bp) or NovaSeq (2x150 bp). The study's processing was this. MIGEC handled demultiplexing of reads and collapsing into UMI consensus sequences, while MiXCR performed V(D)J alignment. Vaccine-responding clonotypes were identified with edgeR using replicate PBMC samples, with FDR below 0.01 and a log2 fold change above 5 up to day 15 being required. Bulk clonotypes were assigned CD4 or CD8 identity according to which sequenced CD4 or CD8 repertoire held them at higher abundance. TCRdb trimmed public reads at Q25 via fastp, called clones via MiXCR and kept in-frame beta chains. Rows merge per CDR3 protein into single entries with the most common DNA and genes. In this record, the V and J calls reflect TCRdb's handling and not the investigators' own analysis. The sample includes a few hundred thousand distinct CDR3 sequences, with around 12% observed a single time. The leading ten clones occupy more than 3% of the sample.

Via the germline V gene, CDR1 is SGHVS and CDR2 FQNEAQ. Including cysteine and phenylalanine, the CDR3 has 12 amino acids. Only the CDR3 portion is preserved as DNA: 36 bases, with reading frame beginning at the first base. Deletion took 7 bases off V and 14 bases off J, with a span of 18 bases between the germline ends. Explained via the paper, the treatment or condition label denotes: live attenuated yellow fever vaccine strain. PBMCs were isolated from peripheral blood using a standard Ficoll-Paque protocol. CD4 and CD8 T-cell fractions were isolated with Dynabeads CD4 and CD8 positive selection kits. TriZol was used to extract RNA from bulk PBMCs, from CD4 and CD8 fractions, and from dextramer-positive and dextramer-negative fractions.

The sequencing used CD4+ T cells sorted from PBMCs, collected 15 days after the yellow fever booster vaccination. Here the chain combines TRBV7-8 and TRBJ2-1; a tentative D call is TRBD2 (6 bases match). The receptor was isolated from a man younger than 35 who received the YFV17D yellow fever vaccine. The CDR3 has the sequence CASTPSGGGEFF. Read as DNA, the sequence is TGTGCCAGCACGCCCTCGGGCGGAGGGGAGTTCTTC.